The present T cell receptor beta chain was sequenced within a study of blood T cells in healthy people across ages. Study-wide results and limits: A roughly linear age-dependent decrease characterized TCR beta diversity per million T cells.

Alongside a J-beta primer mix, a sample-barcoded 5' primer served in a second PCR lasting about 6 to 11 cycles. Per-sample output comprised a minimum of 3 million paired-end reads containing CDR3. Each CDR3 protein is one row after TCRdb ran MiXCR on the 5' RACE reads. This table has about 1,800,000 distinct CDR3 sequences, roughly 27% appearing once. Trimming stripped 4 bases from V and 5 bases from J, with 11 bases between. The CDR3 spans 14 residues. Comments on this clonotype: Antigen unknown.

J is TRBJ2-2 and V is TRBV12-3 or TRBV12-4; D gene uncertain. The sequenced material came from blood. The clonotype was recovered from a young woman in good health. CDR3 nucleotides: TGTGCCAGCAGTTCCCGTGTGAGGACCGGGGAGCTGTTTTTT. It specifies CASSSRVRTGELFF.